This TCR beta chain was obtained from a study of T cells in Graves' hyperthyroidism and ophthalmopathy. Exclusion followed for patients with uncontrolled infection, other autoimmune disease, pregnancy or lactation. For the diagnoses, clinical symptoms, serum thyroxine and TRAb, thyroid ultrasound and orbital computed tomography were used. In its sample, this clonotype was seen many times. Its antigen is unidentified. Overall study findings and caveats: Ophthalmopathy stood apart from stable hyperthyroidism in a 13 V-J model. The majority of expanded thyroid clonotypes above 0.001 also appeared in blood.

Researchers took RNA transcripts and amplified the TCR beta CDR3 regions from them. Carried out on the TCR CDR3, a first-round RT-PCR used the HTBI primer set. From the multiplex PCR reads, TCRdb called clonotypes with MiXCR, one entry per CDR3 protein. The table lists approximately 610,000 distinct CDR3 sequences, about 14% of them singletons, with approximately 4.2% in the top ten. Between the trimmed V and J ends, which lost 6 bases and 4 bases, there was a span of 10 bases. The CDR3 is 12 amino acids. V is TRBV12-3 or TRBV12-4 and J is TRBJ2-7; TRBD1 might be the D (6 bases). Sequenced: blood. The receptor's source is a woman between 40 and 55 years old with Graves' ophthalmopathy. In nucleotides, the CDR3 is TGTGCCAGCAGGCCGACAGGATACGAGCAGTACTTC. It is translated as CASRPTGYEQYF.